The text below deals with one TCR beta chain. Authors of the study amplified TCR beta CDR3 regions from RNA transcripts. First-round RT-PCR of the TCR CDR3 relied on the HTBI primer set. One entry per CDR3 protein, called by TCRdb with MiXCR from the multiplex PCR reads. The sample has roughly 100,000 distinct CDR3 sequences, 47% seen once; the top ten hold about a quarter. The sample is drawn from a study of T cells in Graves' hyperthyroidism and ophthalmopathy. V was pared by 4 bases and J by 0 bases, with 8 bases between. The CDR3 length is 15 residues. Germline CDR1 is SGHRS and CDR2 is YFSETQ. Diagnosis rested on symptoms, serum thyroxine and TRAb, thyroid ultrasound, and orbital computed tomography.

This receptor was taken from a middle-aged man with Graves' hyperthyroidism. The sequencing input was blood. V usage is TRBV5-1 and J usage is TRBJ2-6, with D possibly matching TRBD2 (6 bases). CDR3 coding DNA: TGCGCCAGCAGCGACGGGGGCTCTGGGGCCAACGTCCTGACTTTC. Its translation is CASSDGGSGANVLTF. Using reference TRBV5-1 and TRBJ2-6 for the parts outside the CDR3, the full variable domain is KAGVTQTPRYLIKTRGQQVTLSCSPISGHRSVSWYQQTPGQGLQFLFEYFSETQRNKGNFPGRFSGRQFSNSRSEMNVSTLELGDSALYLCASSDGGSGANVLTFGAGSRLTVL.